The 32 T cell receptor beta chains below were found in one sample sequenced in a study of T cells after yellow fever vaccination. Each CDR3 protein gets one entry after TCRdb re-called the 5' RACE reads with MiXCR. The data show approximately 300,000 distinct CDR3 sequences, with roughly 7% seen just once and about a sixth held by the top ten. The starting material was PBMCs, obtained around 45 days after the first yellow fever vaccination. The receptors were gathered from a man younger than 35 who received the YFV17D yellow fever vaccine.

There are a few counts of this clonotype. V is TRBV29-1 and J is TRBJ2-5; no firm D call. Germline V gene sequence: CDR1 SQVTM, CDR2 ANQGSEA. V shed 0 bases and J shed 2 bases, with 10 bases lying between them. This CDR3 comprises 14 residues. CDR3 DNA sequence: TGCAGCGTTGAAGATCGAAGAATTCAAGAGACCCAGTACTTC. Translating gives CSVEDRRIQETQYF.

The J gene is TRBJ2-1, the V gene TRBV20-1, with D perhaps matching TRBD2 (6 bases). CDR1 and CDR2 (germline): DFQATT, SNEGSKA (reference sequence). The CDR3 length is 14 residues. The V end lost 3 bases, the J end lost 10 bases, and 19 bases lay between the germline ends. This CDR3 reads CSARGGTEAGEQFF. CDR3 nucleotides: TGCAGTGCTAGGGGCGGGACGGAGGCAGGCGAGCAGTTCTTC.

This clonotype was seen a handful of times. V and J are TRBV5-5 and TRBJ1-5, with 8 nucleotides matching TRBD1. Germline assignment: CDR1 SGHKS and CDR2 YYEKEE (reference sequence). V was pared by 2 bases and J by 6 bases, with 7 bases of the junction left unmatched. CDR3 size: 15 residues. The CDR3 coding sequence is TGTGCCAGCAGCTTAGAAGACAGGGGAGTTCAGCCCCAGCATTTT. The encoded protein is CASSLEDRGVQPQHF.

This clonotype was counted only a few times. The chain combines TRBV5-5 with TRBJ2-1, with D uncertain. Looked up from germline, CDR1 is SGHKS and CDR2 is YYEKEE (reference sequence). This CDR3 spans 12 amino acids. V lost 1 base and J 10 bases, leaving 9 bases between the germline ends. This chain's CDR3 is CASSLIAPEQFF. In DNA, the CDR3 is TGTGCCAGCAGCTTGATCGCCCCCGAGCAGTTCTTC. The complete variable domain, with remaining parts taken from reference TRBV5-5 and TRBJ2-1, reads DAGVTQSPTHLIKTRGQQVTLRCSPISGHKSVSWYQQVLGQGPQFIFQYYEKEERGRGNFPDRFSARQFPNYSSELNVNALLLGDSALYLCASSLIAPEQFFGPGTRLTVL.

This clonotype showed up just a few times. The CDR3 nucleotides read TGTGCCAGCAGTTACTCGAAGGCAGCGGGGGGGGAGCAGTTCTTC. It translates to CASSYSKAAGGEQFF. The chain has TRBV6-5 and TRBJ2-1, with 10 bases identical to TRBD2. The germline V gene encodes CDR1 MNHEY and CDR2 SVGAGI. The CDR3 is 15 amino acids. V lost 0 bases to trimming and J lost 10 bases; unmatched junction nucleotides: 6.

Of note for this clonotype: A much larger clone sits a single nucleotide away, making a read error possible. The chain couples TRBV7-8 to TRBJ2-3; D perhaps matches TRBD1 (5 bases). Germline CDR1 reads SGHVS; CDR2 reads FQNEAQ. CDR3 length equals 13 residues. In DNA, the CDR3 is TGTGCCAGCAGCCGCGGCCAGACAGATACGCGGTATTTT. Amino acids: CASSRGQTDTRYF.

The genes are TRBV4-3 and TRBJ2-1, with D possibly being TRBD2 (6 bases). V lost 0 bases and J lost 0, with 15 bases in between. The CDR3 totals 18 residues. CDR1 is LGHNA and CDR2 is YSLEER in the germline V gene. The CDR3 region has the DNA TGCGCCAGCAGCCAAGATTTAACCCTCGGGAGCTCCTACAATGAGCAGTTCTTC. Translating gives CASSQDLTLGSSYNEQFF.

This clonotype was detected a few times. The chain recombines TRBV20-1 with TRBJ2-2; D is unresolved. The CDR3 is 14 residues long. The germline CDR1 and CDR2 sequences are DFQATT and SNEGSKA (reference sequence). Between the trimmed V and J ends, which lost 4 bases and 3 bases, there was a span of 12 bases. The CDR3 spells CSANSPKDTGELFF. The DNA of the CDR3 is TGCAGTGCTAACAGCCCGAAGGACACCGGGGAGCTGTTTTTT.

The sample holds many counts of this clonotype. V and J are TRBV7-2 and TRBJ1-6; D is unresolved. With 3 bases removed from V and 9 bases from J, the gap between germline ends came to 12 bases. CDR3 length equals 14 residues. Germline V gene sequence: CDR1 SGHTA, CDR2 FQGNSA. The CDR3 spells CASSFQGFFSPLHF. The CDR3 region has the DNA TGTGCCAGCAGCTTTCAAGGGTTCTTTTCACCCCTCCACTTT.

The gene calls are TRBV20-1 and TRBJ2-2, with TRBD2 matching 9 bases. Germline V CDR1 and CDR2: DFQATT, SNEGSKA (reference sequence). V gave up 3 bases and J gave up 0 bases; unmatched junction bases: 5. The CDR3 contains 16 residues. The CDR3 coding sequence is TGCAGTGCTAGTTCGACTAGCGGAACGAACACCGGGGAGCTGTTTTTT. Translation: CSASSTSGTNTGELFF.

This chain links TRBV4-2 with TRBJ2-5; 9 bases agree with TRBD2. CDR1 is LGHNA, CDR2 YNFKEQ, per germline. After removal of 1 base from V and 4 bases from J, the junction contained 10 bases not matched to a gene. This CDR3 has 17 amino acids. The CDR3 coding sequence is TGTGCCAGCAGCCAAGGTCGAGGCGGGGGGGCATCAGAGACCCAGTACTTC. Amino acids: CASSQGRGGGASETQYF.

There are many counts of this clonotype. V gene TRBV5-6 combines with J gene TRBJ2-2; 12 bases match TRBD2. V was pared by 0 bases and J by 5 bases, with 8 bases of the junction left unmatched. The CDR3 loop spans 18 amino acids. Germline assignment: CDR1 SGHDT and CDR2 YYEEEE. This CDR3 is CASSLVTSGGRGTGELFF. For the CDR3, the DNA is TGTGCCAGCAGCTTGGTGACTAGCGGGGGCCGGGGTACCGGGGAGCTGTTTTTT.

The chain combines TRBV5-6 with TRBJ2-7; no clear D. This CDR3 region has 13 residues. Germline V gives CDR1 SGHDT, CDR2 YYEEEE. The ends were cut back, 2 bases at V and 0 bases at J, with 6 bases in the middle. The CDR3 region is CASSFTNSYEQYF. CDR3 nucleotides: TGTGCCAGCAGCTTCACTAACTCCTACGAGCAGTACTTC.

This clonotype showed up many times. The gene calls are TRBV11-2 and TRBJ2-6; perhaps TRBD1 as D (6 bases). Germline CDR1 SGHAT, CDR2 FQNNGV. V gave up 1 base and J gave up 3 bases, with 10 bases separating them. This CDR3 spans 16 amino acids. This CDR3 is CASSLVAGVGANVLTF. The CDR3 DNA sequence: TGTGCCAGCAGCTTAGTGGCAGGGGTTGGGGCCAACGTCCTGACTTTC.

V gene TRBV4-3 combines with J gene TRBJ2-7; tentatively, D is TRBD1 or TRBD2 (6 bases each). CDR1 and CDR2 (germline): LGHNA, YSLEER. Between the trimmed V and J ends, which lost 0 bases and 12 bases, there was a span of 12 bases. CDR3 length: 12 residues. CDR3 in DNA: TGCGCCAGCAGCCAAGATAACGGGGGCCGGTACGTC. It specifies CASSQDNGGRYV.

The chain is built from TRBV5-1 and TRBJ2-5; 9 nucleotides align to TRBD1. The CDR3 spans 17 residues. Trimming cost V 2 bases and J 1 base; bases outside gene matches: 9. In germline, CDR1 is SGHRS, CDR2 YFSETQ. The CDR3 nucleotides read TGCGCCAGCAGCTTCCTAAACAGGGGGCGATTCCAAGAGACCCAGTACTTC. It yields the protein CASSFLNRGRFQETQYF.

Ten or more counts support this clonotype. The chain couples TRBV12-3 or TRBV12-4 to TRBJ2-5; D is unclear. The V and J ends lost 7 bases and 4 bases respectively, with 19 bases between them. CDR3 size: 15 residues. The CDR3: CASNKIAVGGETQYF. DNA for the CDR3: TGTGCCAGCAATAAAATAGCTGTAGGTGGAGAGACCCAGTACTTC.

This clonotype has a count of ten or more. The chain combines TRBV6-5 with TRBJ1-2; D is undetermined. Trimming shortened V by 2 bases and J by 4 bases, and 8 bases separated the two germline ends. CDR1 and CDR2 from the germline V gene are MNHEY and SVGAGI. The CDR3 has 13 residues. The DNA of the CDR3 is TGTGCCAGCAGTTACCGTTCTGCCTATGGCTACACCTTC. It is translated as CASSYRSAYGYTF.

In this sample, this clonotype turned up a few times. The rearrangement links TRBV5-1 to TRBJ2-1, with D hard to call. This CDR3 has 14 amino acids. Trimming shortened V by 3 bases and J by 1 base, and 8 bases separated the two germline ends. CDR1 and CDR2 (germline): SGHRS, YFSETQ. CDR3 amino acids: CASSSSPSYNEQFF. The CDR3 bases are TGCGCCAGCAGCTCATCACCGTCCTACAATGAGCAGTTCTTC.

This clonotype was counted ten times or more. This sequence joins TRBV19 and TRBJ2-2; 8 bases are a match to TRBD1. Unmatched junction bases numbered 7, after V lost 7 bases and J lost 3 bases. This CDR3 region has 15 residues. Germline V gene sequence: CDR1 LNHDA, CDR2 SQIVND (reference sequence). DNA for the CDR3: TGTGCCAGTATTTTCAGGGGGCCGTACACCGGGGAGCTGTTTTTT. This translates into CASIFRGPYTGELFF.

The chain links TRBV3-1 to TRBJ1-1, with D possibly matching TRBD1 (5 bases). The CDR3 extends over 14 amino acids. Trimming shortened V by 0 bases and J by 7 bases, and 12 bases separated the two germline ends. The germline V gene has CDR1 LGHDT and CDR2 YNNKEL (reference sequence). CDR3 in amino acids: CASSQDQKGFEAFF. The CDR3 bases are TGTGCCAGCAGCCAAGATCAGAAGGGGTTTGAAGCTTTCTTT.

This clonotype was seen repeatedly, ten times or more. The V gene is TRBV10-1, the J gene TRBJ2-7; TRBD2 matches at 9 bases. Germline CDR1 WNHNN, CDR2 SYGVQD (reference sequence). V shed 6 bases and J 2 bases; nucleotides not matched to a gene: 2. This CDR3 is built from 13 residues. The CDR3 nucleotides are TGCGCCAGCAGCCTAGCGGGGACCTACGAGCAGTACTTC. Encoded protein: CASSLAGTYEQYF.

The chain carries TRBV19 and TRBJ1-5; no clear D gene. Germline loops: CDR1 LNHDA, CDR2 SQIVND (reference sequence). Trimming took 8 bases from V and 2 from J, leaving 7 bases between them. The CDR3 spans 12 residues. CDR3 nucleotides: TGTGCCAGTTCCGGAGGCAATCAGCCCCAGCATTTT. It specifies CASSGGNQPQHF.

Only a few counts were recorded for this clonotype. The genes are TRBV29-1 and TRBJ2-1; 10 bases are a match to TRBD1. Trimming at V came to 7 bases and at J to 1 base, leaving 4 bases not matched to a gene. CDR1 is SQVTM, CDR2 ANQGSEA, per germline. This CDR3 spans 14 amino acids. The CDR3 region is CSARQGASYNEQFF. The CDR3, as DNA: TGCAGCGCGAGACAGGGGGCTTCCTACAATGAGCAGTTCTTC.

The gene calls are TRBV5-1 and TRBJ2-3; D is uncertain. Trimming removed 3 bases at V and 1 base at J, with 9 bases between. Germline lookup yields CDR1 SGHRS and CDR2 YFSETQ. This CDR3 is built from 14 residues. CDR3 DNA sequence: TGCGCCAGCAGCTCCGACCCTCGCACAGATACGCAGTATTTT. The encoded protein is CASSSDPRTDTQYF.

This clonotype was observed at least ten times. V and J are TRBV5-1 and TRBJ1-1, with no clear D. The CDR3 consists of 14 residues. Trimming shortened V by 0 bases and J by 1 base, and 7 bases separated the two germline ends. Germline CDR1 is SGHRS and CDR2 is YFSETQ. CDR3 amino acids: CASSLDKGNTEAFF. In nucleotides, the CDR3 is TGCGCCAGCAGCTTGGATAAGGGGAACACTGAAGCTTTCTTT.

V usage is TRBV5-1 and J usage is TRBJ1-1; D remains ambiguous. The CDR3 is 14 amino acids. Germline V gene data show CDR1 as SGHRS and CDR2 as YFSETQ. The V gene lost 3 bases and the J gene lost 1 base, with 10 bases spanning the gap. The CDR3 DNA sequence: TGCGCCAGCAGCTCCACCCCAGCGAACACTGAAGCTTTCTTT. Amino acid sequence: CASSSTPANTEAFF.

Many counts were recorded for this clonotype. The J gene is TRBJ2-3, the V gene TRBV6-1; 9 nucleotides match TRBD2. The CDR3 length is 17 residues. Trimming at V came to 4 bases and at J to 0 bases, leaving 8 bases not matched to a gene. Looked up from germline, CDR1 is MNHNS and CDR2 is SASEGT. CDR3 in amino acids: CASSVTNSGGSTDTQYF. The CDR3 bases are TGTGCCAGCAGTGTTACCAACAGCGGGGGGAGCACAGATACGCAGTATTTT.

This clonotype was recorded a few times. The chain employs TRBV20-1 and TRBJ1-1; TRBD1 might be the D (5 bases). The length of the CDR3 is 11 residues. The V end was cut by 2 bases, the J end by 7 bases, with 8 bases between. CDR1 is DFQATT and CDR2 is SNEGSKA in the germline V gene (reference sequence). The CDR3 region is CSARLTGEAFF. Here the CDR3 DNA reads TGCAGTGCTAGACTCACAGGTGAAGCTTTCTTT.

This clonotype was found many times. The chain links TRBV12-3 or TRBV12-4 to TRBJ1-3; no reliable D call. The CDR3 totals 14 residues. V was shortened by 7 bases and J by 4 bases, with 14 bases between the two germline ends. CDR3 bases: TGTGCCAGCAATCGAGGGAACATAGGAAACACCATATATTTT. Translation gives CASNRGNIGNTIYF.

The chain carries TRBV19 and TRBJ2-3; 11 bases line up with TRBD1. Trimming removed 8 bases from V and 4 bases from J; junction bases left unmatched: 8. The germline V gene has CDR1 LNHDA and CDR2 SQIVND (reference sequence). This CDR3 spans 15 amino acids. The DNA for the CDR3 is TGTGCCAGTCGATCGGGACAGGGGGTGCCAGATACGCAGTATTTT. Its protein is CASRSGQGVPDTQYF.

The V call is TRBV20-1, the J call TRBJ2-3; tentatively, D is TRBD1 or TRBD2 (6 bases each). From germline, CDR1 is DFQATT and CDR2 SNEGSKA (reference sequence). The CDR3 is 14 residues long. The V gene lost 8 bases and the J gene lost 4 bases, with 19 bases spanning the gap. CDR3: CSTGAVLGADTQYF. CDR3 sequence (DNA): TGCAGTACGGGGGCGGTCCTGGGGGCAGATACGCAGTATTTT.